Each of the 27 T cell receptor beta chains below was sequenced from the same sample in a study of blood T cell repertoires in COVID-19. Clones were read by immunoSEQ multiplex PCR, and TCRdb kept only the in-frame ones, dropping some. The table shows fewer than 120,000 clones, with 60% to 80% occurring only once. Sequenced sample: peripheral blood. Receptors originate from an elderly woman with active or convalescent COVID-19.

The chain employs TRBV5-4 and TRBJ2-3; D perhaps matches TRBD1 (6 bases). The V gene's germline CDR1 is SGHNT and CDR2 YYREEE (reference sequence). With 0 bases removed from V and 0 bases from J, the gap between germline ends came to 11 bases. The CDR3 is 16 amino acids. The CDR3 nucleotides read TGTGCCAGCAGCTTGGGAGCAGGGGTCAGCACAGATACGCAGTATTTT. Its translation: CASSLGAGVSTDTQYF.

The chain couples TRBV2 to TRBJ1-5; D call uncertain. The V gene lost 7 bases and the J gene lost 5 bases, with 18 bases spanning the gap. Germline CDR1 SNHLY, CDR2 FYNNEI. The CDR3 contains 15 residues. Written as DNA, the CDR3 is TGTGCCAGCAATCTTGCGTCTGGTGTGGATCAGCCCCAGCATTTT. This codes for CASNLASGVDQPQHF.

The V and J genes are TRBV3-1 (or the pseudogene TRBV3-2) and TRBJ1-4; 9 bases fit TRBD1. Per the germline V gene, CDR1 is LGHDT and CDR2 is YNNKEL (reference sequence). This CDR3 has 15 residues. V was pared by 1 base and J by 6 bases, with 3 bases of the junction left unmatched. CDR3 sequence reads: CASSQAGTGYEKLFF. The CDR3 DNA reads as TGTGCCAGCAGCCAAGCCGGGACAGGGTATGAAAAACTGTTTTTT.

The V call is TRBV7-8, the J call TRBJ2-7, with D hard to call. The CDR3 contains 11 residues. V lost 5 bases, J lost 4 bases, and 6 bases lay in between. The germline gives CDR1 SGHVS, CDR2 FQNEAQ. The CDR3 DNA reads as TGTGCCAGCAGCCCAAATTACGAGCAGTACTTC. It codes for CASSPNYEQYF.

CDR3 protein: CASSPGLAGTTDTQYF. CDR3 in DNA: TGTGCCAGCAGCCCGGGACTAGCCGGAACCACAGATACGCAGTATTTT. This chain uses TRBV5-5 with TRBJ2-3; TRBD2 agrees at 9 bases. Trimming cost V 4 bases and J 2 bases; bases outside gene matches: 8. CDR1 and CDR2 from the germline V gene are SGHKS and YYEKEE (reference sequence). This CDR3 has 16 amino acids.

The CDR3 nucleotides read TGTGCCAGCTCACCGGGGGCCAACTATGGCTACACCTTC. This codes for CASSPGANYGYTF. The chain employs TRBV18 and TRBJ1-2; tentatively, D is TRBD1 (6 bases). CDR3 length: 13 amino acids. With 3 bases removed from V and 2 bases from J, the gap between germline ends came to 7 bases. CDR1 KGHSH and CDR2 LQKENI come from the germline V gene.

CDR3 residues: CASSFGTSGIYEQYF. The CDR3 nucleotides read TGTGCCAGCAGCTTTGGGACTAGCGGGATCTACGAGCAGTACTTC. V and J are TRBV7-6 and TRBJ2-7; 13 bases line up with TRBD2. The V gene end was trimmed by 3 bases and the J gene end by 3 bases; junction bases not matched to a gene: 2. CDR1 and CDR2 (germline): SGHVS, FNYEAQ. The CDR3 has 15 amino acids.

V and J are TRBV4-3 and TRBJ1-6, with D possibly being TRBD1 (6 bases). V was clipped by 0 bases and J by 7 bases, with 16 bases between them. The germline V gene encodes CDR1 LGHNA and CDR2 YSLEER. The CDR3 length is 17 residues. The CDR3 DNA is TGCGCCAGCAGCCAAGATCCGCGGGGGGCAGGGAATTCACCCCTCCACTTT. This codes for CASSQDPRGAGNSPLHF.

This CDR3 reads CASSQAWQGLGQPQHF. The CDR3 bases are TGCGCCAGCAGCCAAGCTTGGCAGGGGTTGGGTCAGCCCCAGCATTTT. The chain recombines TRBV4-3 with TRBJ1-5; weak D call: TRBD1 (6 bases). The V end lost 1 base, the J end lost 6 bases, and 16 bases lay between the germline ends. Germline-derived CDR1 and CDR2 are LGHNA and YSLEER. The CDR3 loop spans 16 amino acids.

The chain carries TRBV28 and TRBJ2-1; weak D call: TRBD2 (5 bases). Germline V lookup: CDR1 MDHEN, CDR2 SYDVKM. The CDR3 runs to 15 residues. Trimming cost V 6 bases and J 6 bases, with 18 bases left between them. CDR3 region: CASRPPAVTVNEQFF. In DNA, the CDR3 is TGTGCCAGCAGACCCCCAGCGGTAACGGTCAATGAGCAGTTCTTC.

V usage is TRBV25-1 and J usage is TRBJ1-5, with 7 bases identical to TRBD1. The J segment lost 4 bases and the V segment lost 0 bases, leaving 12 bases of the junction unmatched. Per germline, CDR1 MGHDK and CDR2 SYGVNS. CDR3 size: 18 residues. The CDR3 region has the DNA TGTGCCAGCAGTGAATATAGGATAAACCGGGACAGAAATCAGCCCCAGCATTTT. Its translation: CASSEYRINRDRNQPQHF.

The V gene is TRBV5-1, the J gene TRBJ2-1; weak D call: TRBD2 (7 bases). Germline assignment: CDR1 SGHRS and CDR2 YFSETQ. CDR3 length: 16 amino acids. V shed 0 bases and J shed 8 bases, with 18 bases lying between them. The CDR3 coding sequence is TGCGCCAGCAGCTTGGCCGTAGGCAGGGGAGGGGATGAGCAGTTCTTC. This translates into CASSLAVGRGGDEQFF.

The genes are TRBV30 and TRBJ2-1; 7 bases are a match to TRBD1. There are 14 residues in the CDR3. V lost 2 bases, J lost 2 bases, and 3 bases stayed unmatched. Germline lookup yields CDR1 GTSNPN and CDR2 SVGIG (reference sequence). The CDR3 loop is CAWSRDRAYNEQFF. CDR3 DNA sequence: TGTGCCTGGAGTAGGGACAGAGCCTACAATGAGCAGTTCTTC.

V and J are TRBV14 and TRBJ2-2; D is possibly TRBD1 (6 bases). Germline V gene sequence: CDR1 SGHDN, CDR2 FVKESK. The V end lost 1 base, the J end lost 6 bases, and 9 bases lay between the germline ends. The CDR3 runs 14 residues. The CDR3 region is CASSQVGAAGELFF. The CDR3 coding sequence is TGTGCCAGCAGCCAAGTGGGGGCTGCCGGGGAGCTGTTTTTT.

This chain connects TRBV19 to TRBJ1-2; D remains ambiguous. The germline V gene encodes CDR1 LNHDA and CDR2 SQIVND (reference sequence). The CDR3 runs to 13 residues. V was cut by 5 bases and J by 5 bases, with 12 bases left in between. The CDR3 is CASSFVALYGYTF. CDR3 nucleotide sequence: TGTGCCAGTAGTTTTGTGGCCTTATATGGCTACACCTTC. The variable domain in full, with the rest retrieved from reference TRBV19 and TRBJ1-2, is DGGITQSPKYLFRKEGQNVTLSCEQNLNHDAMYWYRQDPGQGLRLIYYSQIVNDFQKGDIAEGYSVSREKKESFPLTVTSAQKNPTAFYLCASSFVALYGYTFGSGTRLTVV.

The genes are TRBV5-1 and TRBJ1-2; 8 bases map to TRBD1. The length of the CDR3 is 15 residues. Trimming took 0 bases from V and 4 from J; bases not matched to a gene: 5. Looked up from germline, CDR1 is SGHRS and CDR2 is YFSETQ. The CDR3 nucleotides read TGCGCCAGCAGCTTGGCCAGGGGGCCGAGCTATGGCTACACCTTC. It translates to CASSLARGPSYGYTF.

The chain employs TRBV24-1 and TRBJ2-1; unclear D gene. Germline V gives CDR1 KGHDR, CDR2 SFDVKD. Trimming cost V 9 bases and J 9 bases, with 17 bases left between them. This CDR3 spans 13 amino acids. CDR3 amino acids: CATEATSYGEQFF. The CDR3 nucleotides read TGTGCCACCGAGGCGACGTCCTACGGTGAGCAGTTCTTC.

The V call is TRBV5-6, the J call TRBJ2-1; no firm D call. The germline V gene encodes CDR1 SGHDT and CDR2 YYEEEE. Trimming removed 4 bases from V and 0 bases from J, with 17 bases in between. This CDR3 spans 17 amino acids. Written as DNA, the CDR3 is TGTGCCAGCAGCACCCTCGACGGAGATTCCTCCTACAATGAGCAGTTCTTC. As protein: CASSTLDGDSSYNEQFF.

The rearrangement uses TRBV11-1 and TRBJ2-1; the match to TRBD2 covers 12 bases. V was clipped by 6 bases and J by 7 bases; unmatched bases: 10. The germline gives CDR1 SGHAT, CDR2 FQDESV (reference sequence). This CDR3 has 16 amino acids. The CDR3, as DNA: TGTGCCAGCAGATATCGGACTAGCGGGATCGTAAATGAGCAGTTCTTC. Translating it yields CASRYRTSGIVNEQFF. Using reference TRBV11-1 and TRBJ2-1 for the parts outside the CDR3, the full variable domain is EAEVAQSPRYKITEKSQAVAFWCDPISGHATLYWYRQILGQGPELLVQFQDESVVDDSQLPKDRFSAERLKGVDSTLKIQPAELGDSAMYLCASRYRTSGIVNEQFFGPGTRLTVL.

The gene calls are TRBV5-1 and TRBJ2-5; maybe TRBD2 (7 bases). The CDR3 runs to 14 residues. Germline-derived CDR1 and CDR2 are SGHRS and YFSETQ. Deletions cut 4 bases from V and 4 bases from J, with 14 bases between. Written as DNA, the CDR3 is TGCGCCAGCAGCGGGGGGGCGGCTGGAGAGACCCAGTACTTC. This translates into CASSGGAAGETQYF.

J is TRBJ2-7 and V is TRBV15; 10 nucleotides agree with TRBD2. The CDR3 loop spans 20 amino acids. CDR1 and CDR2 (germline): LNHNV, YYDKDF (reference sequence). V was clipped by 0 bases and J by 3 bases; unmatched bases: 17. The CDR3 sequence is CATSRDMSDLSGRGYYEQYF. Here the CDR3 DNA reads TGTGCCACCAGCAGAGATATGTCGGACTTAAGCGGGAGGGGTTACTACGAGCAGTACTTC.

This chain uses TRBV7-9 with TRBJ2-7; 7 bases map to TRBD1. Germline values: CDR1 SEHNR, CDR2 FQNEAQ (reference sequence). J was trimmed by 3 bases and V by 9 bases; bases with no gene match: 5. The CDR3 has 12 residues. For the CDR3, the DNA is TGTGCCAGTCGAGGGGGCGGCTACGAGCAGTACTTC. This encodes CASRGGGYEQYF. Looking up the rest from reference TRBV7-9 and TRBJ2-7 gives the full variable domain: DTGVSQNPRHKITKRGQNVTFRCDPISEHNRLYWYRQTLGQGPEFLTYFQNEAQLEKSRLLSDRFSAERPKGSFSTLEIQRTEQGDSAMYLCASRGGGYEQYFGPGTRLTVT.

The chain is built from TRBV24-1 and TRBJ2-1; 9 bases map to TRBD2. The CDR3 contains 18 residues. V gave up 3 bases and J gave up 5 bases; unmatched junction bases: 13. Per the germline V gene, CDR1 is KGHDR and CDR2 is SFDVKD. CDR3 bases: TGTGCCACCAGTGATGTGGCCCATTCTAGCGGGATGAACAATGAGCAGTTCTTC. It is translated as CATSDVAHSSGMNNEQFF.

The chain employs TRBV7-9 and TRBJ1-3; D is uncertain. CDR1 is SEHNR, CDR2 FQNEAQ, per germline (reference sequence). The ends were cut back, 8 bases at V and 1 base at J, with 9 bases in the middle. The CDR3 has 13 amino acids. In DNA, the CDR3 is TGTGCCAGCCGGGGAGAGTCTGGAAACACCATATATTTT. Its protein is CASRGESGNTIYF.

The chain carries TRBV2 and TRBJ1-1, with unresolved D. The CDR3 extends over 13 amino acids. Trimming removed 4 bases from V and 1 base from J, with 7 bases in between. Germline V gene data show CDR1 as SNHLY and CDR2 as FYNNEI. CDR3 protein: CASSGAGNTEAFF. Written as DNA, the CDR3 is TGTGCCAGCAGTGGGGCAGGGAACACTGAAGCTTTCTTT.

The V and J genes are TRBV28 and TRBJ2-7; 10 nucleotides match TRBD1. This CDR3 region has 15 residues. CDR1 is MDHEN, CDR2 SYDVKM, per germline. Unmatched junction bases numbered 8, after V lost 6 bases and J lost 3 bases. The DNA for the CDR3 is TGTGCCAGCAGCTCACCGACAGGGGGCAACTACGAGCAGTACTTC. Its protein is CASSSPTGGNYEQYF.

The chain couples TRBV9 to TRBJ2-1; TRBD2 aligns across 10 bases. Germline CDR1 reads SGDLS; CDR2 reads YYNGEE. This CDR3 spans 17 amino acids. The V gene end was trimmed by 0 bases and the J gene end by 0 bases; junction bases not matched to a gene: 3. The CDR3 region is CASSVGASGSSYNEQFF. In nucleotides, the CDR3 is TGTGCCAGCAGCGTAGGGGCTAGCGGGAGCTCCTACAATGAGCAGTTCTTC.